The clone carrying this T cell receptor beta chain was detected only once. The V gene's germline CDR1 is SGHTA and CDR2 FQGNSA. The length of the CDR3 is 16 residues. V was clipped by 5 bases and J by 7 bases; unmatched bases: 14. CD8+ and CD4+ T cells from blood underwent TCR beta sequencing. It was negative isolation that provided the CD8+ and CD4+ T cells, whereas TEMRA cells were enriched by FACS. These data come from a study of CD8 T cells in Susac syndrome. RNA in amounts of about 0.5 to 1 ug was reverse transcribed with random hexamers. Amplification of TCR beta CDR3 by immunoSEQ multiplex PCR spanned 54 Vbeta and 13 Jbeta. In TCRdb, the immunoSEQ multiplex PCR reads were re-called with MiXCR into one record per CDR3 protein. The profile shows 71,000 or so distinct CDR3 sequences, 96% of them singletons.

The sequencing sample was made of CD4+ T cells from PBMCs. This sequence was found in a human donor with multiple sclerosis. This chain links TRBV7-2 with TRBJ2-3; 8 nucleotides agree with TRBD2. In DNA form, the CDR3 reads TGTGCCAGCAGCCCCGCCGCGGGACTAGGACCCTATACGCAGTATTTT. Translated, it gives CASSPAAGLGPYTQYF.